The 10 T cell receptor beta chains listed next were all sequenced from one sample in a study of T cell responses to AZD1222 COVID-19 vaccine. Sequencing was performed with immunoSEQ multiplex PCR; in TCRdb, only in-frame clones are kept and a portion is missing. The table has 120,000 to 150,000 clones, over 75% seen once. Source: peripheral blood, taken on day 0 of AZD1222 vaccination. Source of these receptors: an adult in good health.

This clone is a singleton in its sample. The chain links TRBV24-1 to TRBJ2-2, with 7 bases aligning to TRBD2. The germline CDR1 and CDR2 sequences are KGHDR and SFDVKD. The length of the CDR3 is 17 residues. The V segment lost 7 bases and the J segment 5 bases; nucleotides outside the gene matches: 15. The CDR3 sequence is CATSPRTRGEPTGELFF. The CDR3 nucleotides are TGTGCCACCAGCCCTAGGACTAGAGGCGAACCTACCGGGGAGCTGTTTTTT.

The J gene is TRBJ1-3, the V gene TRBV19; D gene unclear. This CDR3 has 13 residues. The germline V gene encodes CDR1 LNHDA and CDR2 SQIVND (reference sequence). Trimming cost V 3 bases and J 2 bases, with 5 bases left between them. CDR3 sequence reads: CASSIYPGNTIYF. The DNA of the CDR3 is TGTGCCAGTAGTATTTATCCTGGAAACACCATATATTTT.

The rearrangement links TRBV6-5 to TRBJ1-3; no reliable D call. CDR1 is MNHEY and CDR2 is SVGAGI in the germline V gene. The CDR3 has 12 amino acids. Trimming removed 5 bases at V and 2 bases at J, with 4 bases between. CDR3 in DNA: TGTGCCAGCAGTCCTACTGGAAACACCATATATTTT. Translating it yields CASSPTGNTIYF.

The chain joins TRBV6-5 to TRBJ2-1; 12 positions match TRBD1. Germline CDR1 MNHEY, CDR2 SVGAGI. The CDR3 is 16 residues long. With 4 bases clipped from V and 9 bases from J, the junction kept 10 bases outside the gene matches. CDR3 loop: CASSSASGTGGREQFF. In nucleotides, the CDR3 is TGTGCCAGCAGTTCTGCTTCCGGGACAGGGGGCCGTGAGCAGTTCTTC.

The chain uses TRBV5-4 and TRBJ1-3, with a tentative D call TRBD1 (6 bases). Germline CDR1 and CDR2: SGHNT and YYREEE (reference sequence). This CDR3 spans 14 amino acids. Deletions cut 2 bases from V and 1 base from J, with 7 bases between. CDR3 nucleotide sequence: TGTGCCAGCAGCTTTCAGGGGTCTGGAAACACCATATATTTT. It encodes CASSFQGSGNTIYF.

The V and J genes are TRBV5-5 and TRBJ2-5; 9 bases are a match to TRBD2. Germline-derived CDR1 and CDR2 are SGHKS and YYEKEE (reference sequence). The CDR3 is 16 residues long. V gave up 4 bases and J gave up 4 bases; unmatched junction bases: 11. The CDR3 DNA reads as TGTGCCAGCAGCCCGGACTGGCGGGGGGGCCGAGAGACCCAGTACTTC. Translating gives CASSPDWRGGRETQYF.

This chain uses TRBV27 with TRBJ2-5, with D hard to call. CDR3 length equals 14 residues. V was pared by 2 bases and J by 2 bases, with 9 bases between. Germline CDR1 reads MNHEY; CDR2 reads SMNVEV (reference sequence). The DNA of the CDR3 is TGTGCCAGCAGTTTAACTCTCGGGCAAGAGACCCAGTACTTC. Its protein product is CASSLTLGQETQYF.

The chain recombines TRBV3-1 (or the pseudogene TRBV3-2) with TRBJ2-7; the match to TRBD1 covers 7 bases. The CDR3 extends over 14 amino acids. The germline gives CDR1 LGHDT, CDR2 YNNKEL (reference sequence). V lost 2 bases, J lost 7 bases, and 8 bases stayed unmatched. The CDR3 protein is CASSQFDREREQYF. As DNA, the CDR3 is TGTGCCAGCAGCCAATTTGACAGGGAGAGAGAGCAGTACTTC.

This clone showed up just once. This rearrangement joins TRBV18 to TRBJ2-7; D perhaps matches TRBD1 (6 bases). The CDR3 length is 15 residues. V was cut by 4 bases and J by 1 base, with 14 bases left in between. Germline values: CDR1 KGHSH, CDR2 LQKENI. CDR3 bases: TGTGCCAGCTCACTCCGCCCCAGGGGATCCTACGAGCAGTACTTC. Translating it yields CASSLRPRGSYEQYF.

This rearrangement joins TRBV6-5 to TRBJ2-7, with D possibly TRBD2 on 5 matching bases. The V end lost 6 bases, the J end lost 5 bases, and 17 bases lay between the germline ends. The CDR3 is 14 amino acids. Looked up from germline, CDR1 is MNHEY and CDR2 is SVGAGI. The CDR3 DNA reads TGTGCCAGCAGCCCGGTGACGGGGATGGACGAGCAGTACTTC. Residues: CASSPVTGMDEQYF.